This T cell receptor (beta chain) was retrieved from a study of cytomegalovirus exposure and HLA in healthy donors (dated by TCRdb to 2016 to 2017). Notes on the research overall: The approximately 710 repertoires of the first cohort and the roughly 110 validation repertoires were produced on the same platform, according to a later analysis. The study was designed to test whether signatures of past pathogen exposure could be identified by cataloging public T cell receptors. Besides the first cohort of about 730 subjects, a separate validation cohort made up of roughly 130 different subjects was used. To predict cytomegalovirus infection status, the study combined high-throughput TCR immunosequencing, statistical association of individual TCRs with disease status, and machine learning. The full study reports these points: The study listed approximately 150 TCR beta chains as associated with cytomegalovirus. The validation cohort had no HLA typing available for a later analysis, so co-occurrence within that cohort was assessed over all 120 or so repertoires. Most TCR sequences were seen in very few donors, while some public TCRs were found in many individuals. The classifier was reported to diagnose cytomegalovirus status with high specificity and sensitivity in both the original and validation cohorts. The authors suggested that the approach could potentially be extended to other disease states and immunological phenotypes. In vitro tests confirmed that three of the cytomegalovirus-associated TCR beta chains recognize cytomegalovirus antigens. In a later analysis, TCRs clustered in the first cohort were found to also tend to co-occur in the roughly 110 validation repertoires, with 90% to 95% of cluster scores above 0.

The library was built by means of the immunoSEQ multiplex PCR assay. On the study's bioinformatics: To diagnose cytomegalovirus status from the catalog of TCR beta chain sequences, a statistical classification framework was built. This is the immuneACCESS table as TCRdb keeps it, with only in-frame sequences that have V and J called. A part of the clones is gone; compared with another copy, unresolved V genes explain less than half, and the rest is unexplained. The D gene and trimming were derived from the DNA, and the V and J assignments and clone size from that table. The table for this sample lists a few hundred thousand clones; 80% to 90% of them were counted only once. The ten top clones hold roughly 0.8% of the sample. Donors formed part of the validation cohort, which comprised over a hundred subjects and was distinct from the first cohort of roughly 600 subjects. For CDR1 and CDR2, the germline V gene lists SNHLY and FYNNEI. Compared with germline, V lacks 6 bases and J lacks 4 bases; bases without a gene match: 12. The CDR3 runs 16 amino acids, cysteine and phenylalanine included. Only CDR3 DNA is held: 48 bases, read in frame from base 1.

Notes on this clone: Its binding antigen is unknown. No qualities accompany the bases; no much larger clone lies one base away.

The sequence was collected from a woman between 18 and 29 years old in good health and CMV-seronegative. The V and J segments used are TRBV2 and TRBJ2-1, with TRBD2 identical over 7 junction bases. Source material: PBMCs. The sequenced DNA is TGTGCCAGCAGGGCGCTAGCGGCGCAAAAATACAATGAGCAGTTCTTC. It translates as CASRALAAQKYNEQFF.